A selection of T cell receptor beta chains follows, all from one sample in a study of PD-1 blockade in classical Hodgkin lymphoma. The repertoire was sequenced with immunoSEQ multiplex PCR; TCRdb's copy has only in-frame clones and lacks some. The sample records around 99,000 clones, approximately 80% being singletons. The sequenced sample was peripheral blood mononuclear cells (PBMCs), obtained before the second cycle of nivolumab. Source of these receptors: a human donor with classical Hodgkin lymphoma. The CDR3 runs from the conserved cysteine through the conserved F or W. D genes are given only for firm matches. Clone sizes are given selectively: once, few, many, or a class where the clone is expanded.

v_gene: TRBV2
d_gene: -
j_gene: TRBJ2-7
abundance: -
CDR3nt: TGTGCCAGCACCCCCTTGGGCAGTTACGAGCAGTACTTC
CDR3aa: CASTPLGSYEQYF

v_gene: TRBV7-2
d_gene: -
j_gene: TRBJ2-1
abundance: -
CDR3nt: TGTGCCAGCAGGAGGTCGACTACTGACTACAATGAGCAGTTCTTC
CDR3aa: CASRRSTTDYNEQFF

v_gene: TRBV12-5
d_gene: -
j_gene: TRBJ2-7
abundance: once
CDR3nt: TGTGCTAGTGGTTTGCCCACTCACCCGACAGGCCCCTACGAGCAGTACTTC
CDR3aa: CASGLPTHPTGPYEQYF

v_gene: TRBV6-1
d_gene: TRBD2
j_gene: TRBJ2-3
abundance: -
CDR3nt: TGTGCCAGCACTCTACTAGCGGGAGCAGATACGCAGTATTTT
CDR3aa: CASTLLAGADTQYF

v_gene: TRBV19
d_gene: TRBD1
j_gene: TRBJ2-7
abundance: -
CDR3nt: TGTGCCAGTAGTCCCAGGACAGGGCTCAAAAACGAGCAGTACTTC
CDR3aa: CASSPRTGLKNEQYF

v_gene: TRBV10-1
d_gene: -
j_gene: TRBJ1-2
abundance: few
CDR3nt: TGCGCCAGCAGCCACCCTTATGGCTACACCTTC
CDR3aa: CASSHPYGYTF

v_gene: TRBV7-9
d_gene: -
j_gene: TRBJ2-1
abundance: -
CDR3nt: TGTGCCAGCAGCTTAGGTTCCTACAATGAGCAGTTCTTC
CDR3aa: CASSLGSYNEQFF

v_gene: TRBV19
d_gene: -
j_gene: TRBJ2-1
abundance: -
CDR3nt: TGTGCCAGTAGCATATCGGGCGGAACCCTGTGGAATGAGCAGTTCTTC
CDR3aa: CASSISGGTLWNEQFF

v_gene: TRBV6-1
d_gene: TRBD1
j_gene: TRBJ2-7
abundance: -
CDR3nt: TGTGCCAGCAGTGAACCCCCGGGACAGGGGGCGGGGGAGCAGTACTTC
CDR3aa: CASSEPPGQGAGEQYF

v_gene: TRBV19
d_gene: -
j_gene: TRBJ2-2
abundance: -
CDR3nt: TGTGCCAGTAGTATACCCAACCGGGTACAGGCAGCCGGGGAGCTGTTTTTT
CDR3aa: CASSIPNRVQAAGELFF

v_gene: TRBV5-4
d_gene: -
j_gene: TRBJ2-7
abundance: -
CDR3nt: TGTGCCAGCAGCGGCGGCGGGGCGGCGGCAGAAGGGGAGCAGTACTTC
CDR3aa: CASSGGGAAAEGEQYF

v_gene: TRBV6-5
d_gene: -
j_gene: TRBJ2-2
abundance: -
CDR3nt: TGTGCCAGCAGCCCGACTAGGGAAGGGGAGCTGTTTTTT
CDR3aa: CASSPTREGELFF

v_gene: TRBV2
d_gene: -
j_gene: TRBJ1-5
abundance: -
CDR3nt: TGTGCCAGTAGAGGTAGCAATCAGCCCCAGCATTTT
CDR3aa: CASRGSNQPQHF

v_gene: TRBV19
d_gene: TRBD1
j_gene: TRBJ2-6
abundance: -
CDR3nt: TGTGCCAGTAGTATAATGCAGGGGGCGTCTGGGGCCAACGTCCTGACTTTC
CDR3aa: CASSIMQGASGANVLTF

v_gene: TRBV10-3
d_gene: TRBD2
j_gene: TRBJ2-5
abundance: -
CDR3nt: TGTGCCATCAGAAACGGGACTAGCGGGACACAGACCCAGTACTTC
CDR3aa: CAIRNGTSGTQTQYF

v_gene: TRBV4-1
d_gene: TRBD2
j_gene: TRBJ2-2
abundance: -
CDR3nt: TGCGCCAGCAGCCGAGACCCCGCGGGAGCGAACACCGGGGAGCTGTTTTTT
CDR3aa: CASSRDPAGANTGELFF

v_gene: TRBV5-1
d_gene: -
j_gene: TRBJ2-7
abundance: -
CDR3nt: TGCGCCAGCACCCAAAGAGGCGGTAGCTCCTACGAGCAGTACTTC
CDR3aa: CASTQRGGSSYEQYF

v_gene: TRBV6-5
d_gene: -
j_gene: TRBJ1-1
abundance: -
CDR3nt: TGTGCCAGCAGTTACTCCCAGCCATGGGGCACTGAAGCTTTCTTT
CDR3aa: CASSYSQPWGTEAFF

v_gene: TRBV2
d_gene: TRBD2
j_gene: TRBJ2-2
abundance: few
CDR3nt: TGTGCCAGCAGTTTCGGCAGACTAGCCGCGAACACCGGGGAGCTGTTTTTT
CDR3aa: CASSFGRLAANTGELFF

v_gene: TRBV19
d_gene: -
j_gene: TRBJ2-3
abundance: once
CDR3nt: TGTGCCAGTAGTCCCTTACGGCGCGATACGCAGTATTTT
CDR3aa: CASSPLRRDTQYF

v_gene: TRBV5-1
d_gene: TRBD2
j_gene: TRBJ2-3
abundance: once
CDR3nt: TGCGCCAGCAGCTTTGGCGCGGGAGTAAGGACAGATACGCAGTATTTT
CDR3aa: CASSFGAGVRTDTQYF

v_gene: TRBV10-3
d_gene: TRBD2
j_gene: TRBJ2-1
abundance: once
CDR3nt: TGTGCCATCAGTGAGACTAGCGGTATCTCCTACAATGAGCAGTTCTTC
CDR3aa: CAISETSGISYNEQFF

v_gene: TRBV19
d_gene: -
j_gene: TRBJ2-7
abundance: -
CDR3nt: TGTGCCAGTAGTATAGCAGGATTAGCGCGTACCTACGAGCAGTACTTC
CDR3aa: CASSIAGLARTYEQYF

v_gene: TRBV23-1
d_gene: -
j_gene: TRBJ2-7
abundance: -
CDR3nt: TGCGCCAGCGACGAGCAGTACTTC
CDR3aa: CASDEQYF

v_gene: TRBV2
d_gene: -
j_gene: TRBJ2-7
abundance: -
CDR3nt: TGTGCCAGCAGTGACTCATCCTACGAGCAGTACTTC
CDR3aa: CASSDSSYEQYF

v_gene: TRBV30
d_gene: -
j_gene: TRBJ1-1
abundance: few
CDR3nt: TGTGCCTGGACAGGGGAAGCTTTCTTT
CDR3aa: CAWTGEAFF

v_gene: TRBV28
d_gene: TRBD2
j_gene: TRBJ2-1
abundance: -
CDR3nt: TGTGCCAGCAGCAGAACGGGGGGCAATGAGCAGTTCTTC
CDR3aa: CASSRTGGNEQFF

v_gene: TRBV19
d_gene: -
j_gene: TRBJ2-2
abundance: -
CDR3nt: TGTGCCAGTAACACGGGTTTTACCGGGGAGCTGTTTTTT
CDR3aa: CASNTGFTGELFF

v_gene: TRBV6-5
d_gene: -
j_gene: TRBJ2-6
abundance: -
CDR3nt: TGTGCCAGCAGTTCCCCAGCCTTCTCTGGGGCCAACGTCCTGACTTTC
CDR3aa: CASSSPAFSGANVLTF

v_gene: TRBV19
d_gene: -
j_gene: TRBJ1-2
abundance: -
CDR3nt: TGTGCCAGTTCCTGGGGAGTTCTCTATGGCTACACCTTC
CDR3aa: CASSWGVLYGYTF

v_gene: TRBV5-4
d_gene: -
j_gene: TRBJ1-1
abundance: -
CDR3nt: TGTGCCAGCAGCTTGGGCCCGGGGTTTGTGACTGAAGCTTTCTTT
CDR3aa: CASSLGPGFVTEAFF

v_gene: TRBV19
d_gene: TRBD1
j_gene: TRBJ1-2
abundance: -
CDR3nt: TGTGCCAGTAGTATTGGGACAGTGCCTGCCTACACCTTC
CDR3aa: CASSIGTVPAYTF

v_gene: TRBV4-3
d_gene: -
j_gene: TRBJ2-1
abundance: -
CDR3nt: TGCGCCAGCAGCCAAGTCTTCGGAGTGGGACTCACCTACAATGAGCAGTTCTTC
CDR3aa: CASSQVFGVGLTYNEQFF

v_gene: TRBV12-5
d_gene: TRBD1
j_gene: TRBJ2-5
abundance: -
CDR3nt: TGTGCTAGTGGTTTTGCCCGGGACAGCATCCAAGAGACCCAGTACTTC
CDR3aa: CASGFARDSIQETQYF

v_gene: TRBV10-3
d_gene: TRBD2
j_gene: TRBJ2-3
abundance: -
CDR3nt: TGTGCCATCAGTGATGGGACTAGCGGGAGGGTAGATACGCAGTATTTT
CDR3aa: CAISDGTSGRVDTQYF

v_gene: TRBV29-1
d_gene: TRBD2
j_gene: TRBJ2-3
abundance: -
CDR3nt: TGCAGCGTAGATGGACTAGCGTCAACAGATACGCAGTATTTT
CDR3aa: CSVDGLASTDTQYF

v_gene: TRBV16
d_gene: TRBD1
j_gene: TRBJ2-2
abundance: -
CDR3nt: TGTGCCAGCAGCCCGACAGGGGCCGCCGGGGAGCTGTTTTTT
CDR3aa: CASSPTGAAGELFF

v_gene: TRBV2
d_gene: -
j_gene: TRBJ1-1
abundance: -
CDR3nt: TGTGCCAGCAGTGCCGGCAGGGTTGAAGCTTTCTTT
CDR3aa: CASSAGRVEAFF

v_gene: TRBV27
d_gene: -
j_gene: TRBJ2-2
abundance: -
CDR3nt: TGTGCCAGCAGTTACTCCGGGGTACTTAACACCGGGGAGCTGTTTTTT
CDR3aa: CASSYSGVLNTGELFF

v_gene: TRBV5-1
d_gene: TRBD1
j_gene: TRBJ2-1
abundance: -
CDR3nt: TGCGCCAGCAGCAAGACCGGGACAGGGGGCAATGAGCAGTTCTTC
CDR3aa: CASSKTGTGGNEQFF

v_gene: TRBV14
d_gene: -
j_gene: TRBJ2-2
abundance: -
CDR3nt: TGTGCCAGCAGCCAAGATCGTGGGAGGATTGACACCGGGGAGCTGTTTTTT
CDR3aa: CASSQDRGRIDTGELFF

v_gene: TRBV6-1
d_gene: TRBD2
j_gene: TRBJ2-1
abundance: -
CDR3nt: TGTGCCAGCAGTGAAGGCCTAGCGGACAATGAGCAGTTCTTC
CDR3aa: CASSEGLADNEQFF

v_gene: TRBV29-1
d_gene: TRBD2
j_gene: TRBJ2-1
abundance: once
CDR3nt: TGCAGCGTTGATACTAGCGGTCCTTGGAATGAGCAGTTCTTC
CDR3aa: CSVDTSGPWNEQFF

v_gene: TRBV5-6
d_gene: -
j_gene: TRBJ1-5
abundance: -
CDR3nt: TGTGCCAGCAACTCGGCAGGGCGAAGCAATCAGCCCCAGCATTTT
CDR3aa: CASNSAGRSNQPQHF

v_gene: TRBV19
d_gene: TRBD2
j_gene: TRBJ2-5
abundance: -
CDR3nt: TGTGCCAGTAGTATGGTTCCTAGCGGGAGTTTTGAGACCCAGTACTTC
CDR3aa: CASSMVPSGSFETQYF

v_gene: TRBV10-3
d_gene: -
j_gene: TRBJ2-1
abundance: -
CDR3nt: TGTGCCATCAGCCTGACCGACAATGAGCAGTTCTTC
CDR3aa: CAISLTDNEQFF

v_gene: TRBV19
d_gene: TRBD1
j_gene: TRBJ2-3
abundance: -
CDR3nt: TGTGCCAGTAGTACACCAGGGGGCGGACCGCCGCCAGATACGCAGTATTTT
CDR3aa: CASSTPGGGPPPDTQYF

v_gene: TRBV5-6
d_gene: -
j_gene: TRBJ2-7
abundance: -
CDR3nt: TGTGCCAGCAGCTTGGTCGGCCGGATGGCCTACGAGCAGTACTTC
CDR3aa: CASSLVGRMAYEQYF

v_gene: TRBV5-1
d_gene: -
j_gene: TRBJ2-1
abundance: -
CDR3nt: TGCGCCAGCACCAAGGGGGGCGCCCAGTACAATGAGCAGTTCTTC
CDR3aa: CASTKGGAQYNEQFF